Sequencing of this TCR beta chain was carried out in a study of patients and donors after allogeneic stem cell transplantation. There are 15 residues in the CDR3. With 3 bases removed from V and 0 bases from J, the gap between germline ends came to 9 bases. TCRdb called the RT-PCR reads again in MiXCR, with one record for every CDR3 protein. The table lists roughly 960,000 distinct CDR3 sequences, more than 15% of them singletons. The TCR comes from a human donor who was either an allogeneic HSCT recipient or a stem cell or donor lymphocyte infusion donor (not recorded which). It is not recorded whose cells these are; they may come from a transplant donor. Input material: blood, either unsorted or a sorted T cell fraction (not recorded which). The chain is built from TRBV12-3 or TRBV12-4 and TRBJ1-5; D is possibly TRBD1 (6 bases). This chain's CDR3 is CASSLAGASNQPQHF. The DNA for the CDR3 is TGTGCCAGCAGTTTGGCAGGGGCTAGCAATCAGCCCCAGCATTTT.